The entry below describes one T cell receptor beta chain. As originally analysed: Amplifying reference gene primers gave estimates of nucleated cell counts. Libraries were prepared by immunoSEQ multiplex PCR; TCRdb keeps only in-frame clonotypes and omits some of them. The D gene and trimming were derived from the DNA, and the V and J assignments and clone size from that table. The sample has some 320,000 clones; approximately 89% are singletons. V dropped 1 base and J dropped 3 bases, with 7 bases sitting between them. The CDR3 is 13 residues long. Germline lookup yields CDR1 SGHRS and CDR2 YFSETQ. This specimen comes from a study of blood T cell repertoires in COVID-19. Study context: Collection of acute and convalescent COVID-19 samples took place in the United States, Italy and Spain. The analysed material was cDNA or gDNA that came from T cells, B-cell-depleted T cells, or PBMCs.

What was sequenced was peripheral blood. The TCR sequence derives from a woman aged 50 to 60 who had recovered from COVID-19. The chain links TRBV5-1 to TRBJ1-1; D may be TRBD1 (6 bases). The CDR3 coding sequence is TGCGCCAGCAGCTTGAACAGGGACACTGAAGCTTTCTTT. This encodes CASSLNRDTEAFF. Together with reference TRBV5-1 and TRBJ1-1, the CDR3 gives the full variable domain: KAGVTQTPRYLIKTRGQQVTLSCSPISGHRSVSWYQQTPGQGLQFLFEYFSETQRNKGNFPGRFSGRQFSNSRSEMNVSTLELGDSALYLCASSLNRDTEAFFGQGTRLTVV.